The clone carrying this T cell receptor beta chain occurred many times. Antigen: not known. The CDR3 totals 20 residues. CDR1 and CDR2 from the germline V gene are KGHDR and SFDVKD. V lost 3 bases, J lost 2 bases, and 13 bases stayed unmatched. The data were taken from a study of T cells in Graves' hyperthyroidism and ophthalmopathy. Over 18 months, lack of ophthalmopathy progression marked Graves' hyperthyroidism as stable. Exclusion of a patient resulted from uncontrolled infection, other autoimmune disease, pregnancy or lactation. Source material for PBMCs was about 10 ml fresh peripheral blood. Regions amplified from RNA transcripts were the TCR beta CDR3 regions. The HTBI primer set was used in a first-round RT-PCR of the TCR CDR3. TCRdb re-derived calls from the multiplex PCR reads in MiXCR, one entry per CDR3 protein. This table has roughly 420,000 distinct CDR3 sequences, 15% to 18% appearing once.

Whole-study findings and limits: The model identified upcoming ophthalmopathy a median approximately 6.5 months ahead of onset.

Sample: blood. The TCR comes from a woman under 30 with Graves' hyperthyroidism. The chain recombines TRBV24-1 with TRBJ2-1; 12 bases map to TRBD2. This CDR3 reads CATSDLPTSGREGTYNEQFF. The CDR3 coding sequence is TGTGCCACCAGTGATCTACCGACTAGCGGGAGAGAGGGGACCTACAATGAGCAGTTCTTC.